The 26 T cell receptor beta chains below all came from one sample that was sequenced in a study of T cells in Graves' hyperthyroidism and ophthalmopathy. TCR beta CDR3 region amplification was performed from RNA transcripts. The TCR CDR3 was amplified in a first-round RT-PCR using the HTBI primer set. TCRdb reprocessed the multiplex PCR reads via MiXCR and lists one record per CDR3 protein. Of 550,000 to 600,000 distinct CDR3 sequences in the sample, over 15% were seen once. Sequencing was done on a sample of blood. These receptors were obtained from a woman in her late teens or twenties with Graves' hyperthyroidism.

This CDR3 is CASSPKSGEQFF. The DNA for the CDR3 is TGTGCCAGCAGCCCCAAGTCGGGTGAGCAGTTCTTC. The chain employs TRBV12-3 or TRBV12-4 and TRBJ2-1, with D unclear. The CDR3 consists of 12 residues. Deletions cut 6 bases from V and 9 bases from J, with 12 bases between.

This clonotype was seen a few times. The chain carries TRBV20-1 and TRBJ2-3, with D perhaps TRBD2 (6 bases). This CDR3 spans 15 amino acids. Germline CDR1 reads DFQATT; CDR2 reads SNEGSKA (reference sequence). Trimming took 0 bases from V and 3 from J, leaving 13 bases between them. CDR3 sequence reads: CSARDSGRKTDTQYF. The CDR3, as DNA: TGCAGTGCTAGAGATTCGGGGAGGAAAACAGATACGCAGTATTTT.

There are a few counts of this clonotype. This rearrangement joins TRBV20-1 to TRBJ2-1, with 10 bases lining up with TRBD2. The CDR3 extends over 15 amino acids. J gave up 6 bases and V 4 bases, and 9 bases lay outside the gene matches. Germline V gene lookup returns CDR1 DFQATT and CDR2 SNEGSKA (reference sequence). The CDR3 DNA sequence: TGCAGTGCTACTATTCTAGCGGGAGTTGGCAATGAGCAGTTCTTC. It codes for CSATILAGVGNEQFF.

This clonotype was counted many times. V and J are TRBV7-2 and TRBJ2-2, with 12 bases fitting TRBD1. This CDR3 has 16 residues. Germline CDR1 SGHTA, CDR2 FQGNSA. With 5 bases clipped from V and 6 bases from J, the junction kept 7 bases outside the gene matches. The DNA of the CDR3 is TGTGCCAGCAGCCCGGGACAGGGGGCGTTCGCCGGGGAGCTGTTTTTT. Protein sequence: CASSPGQGAFAGELFF.

This clonotype was counted at least ten times. The chain uses TRBV11-2 and TRBJ2-1; maybe TRBD2 (6 bases). V was clipped by 5 bases and J by 5 bases, with 19 bases between them. Germline CDR1 reads SGHAT; CDR2 reads FQNNGV. The CDR3 has 16 residues. CDR3 sequence (DNA): TGTGCCAGCAGCCCGGGAGTAGGGGTTCTCCACAATGAGCAGTTCTTC. It codes for CASSPGVGVLHNEQFF.

This clonotype was detected only a few times. A read error is possible here, since a much larger clone lies one base away. This rearrangement joins TRBV7-9 to TRBJ2-1; D unclear. Germline values: CDR1 SEHNR, CDR2 FQNEAQ (reference sequence). V shed 5 bases and J shed 2 bases, with 16 bases lying between them. This CDR3 contains 16 residues. Written as DNA, the CDR3 is TGTGCCAGCAGCCCCGGAACCTGGAGCCCCTACAATGAGCAGTTCTTC. Residues: CASSPGTWSPYNEQFF.

The chain couples TRBV9 to TRBJ1-2; D is perhaps TRBD1 (6 bases). V lost 3 bases and J 0 bases, leaving 15 bases between the germline ends. The CDR3 is made up of 16 amino acids. Germline V lookup: CDR1 SGDLS, CDR2 YYNGEE. The DNA for the CDR3 is TGTGCCAGCAGCGGTTACAGGGAGGGGACTAACTATGGCTACACCTTC. Protein: CASSGYREGTNYGYTF.

The chain couples TRBV4-3 to TRBJ1-4; D is perhaps TRBD1 (5 bases). The CDR3 contains 16 residues. Germline CDR1 LGHNA, CDR2 YSLEER. V was pared by 1 base and J by 4 bases, with 13 bases between. The CDR3: CASSQGPRQGNEKLFF. CDR3 in DNA: TGCGCCAGCAGCCAAGGTCCTAGGCAGGGTAATGAAAAACTGTTTTTT.

The rearrangement uses TRBV29-1 and TRBJ1-6; D may be TRBD1 (5 bases). CDR3 length: 13 amino acids. V was shortened by 5 bases and J by 10 bases, with 15 bases between the two germline ends. Germline CDR1 and CDR2: SQVTM and ANQGSEA. The CDR3 DNA sequence: TGCAGCGTTCGAGACAGCCCGATGTCACCCCTCCACTTT. Amino acids: CSVRDSPMSPLHF.

In this sample, this clonotype turned up many times. The J gene is TRBJ2-5, the V gene TRBV7-2; tentatively, D is TRBD1 or TRBD2 (5 bases each). Trimming removed 6 bases at V and 7 bases at J, with 18 bases between. The CDR3 spans 14 residues. Germline CDR1 SGHTA, CDR2 FQGNSA. The CDR3 DNA reads as TGTGCCAGCAGGTCTCCCGGGGCGACCGTGACCCAGTACTTC. Translating gives CASRSPGATVTQYF.

The table lists this clonotype with many counts. The rearrangement links TRBV27 to TRBJ2-3, with TRBD2 matching 11 bases. V lost 5 bases and J lost 3; bases outside the gene matches: 7. The CDR3 is made up of 16 amino acids. The V gene's germline CDR1 is MNHEY and CDR2 SMNVEV (reference sequence). CDR3 nucleotides: TGTGCCAGCAGTATGAAGACTAGCGGGAAGACAGATACGCAGTATTTT. This codes for CASSMKTSGKTDTQYF.

This clonotype has ten or more counts. This chain connects TRBV6-1 to TRBJ1-4, with 7 bases matching TRBD1. Looked up from germline, CDR1 is MNHNS and CDR2 is SASEGT. Germline trimming cut 3 bases from V and 7 bases from J; bases unmatched to any gene: 8. The CDR3 is 15 amino acids. CDR3 sequence reads: CASSDEGGGAEKLFF. For the CDR3, the DNA is TGTGCCAGCAGTGACGAAGGAGGGGGCGCTGAAAAACTGTTTTTT.

This clonotype was picked up many times. The rearrangement uses TRBV20-1 and TRBJ2-1, with 11 bases fitting TRBD2. This CDR3 comprises 17 residues. J gave up 0 bases and V 6 bases, and 10 bases lay outside the gene matches. Germline CDR1 reads DFQATT; CDR2 reads SNEGSKA (reference sequence). In DNA, the CDR3 is TGCAGTGCGGGCGGACTAGCGGGCGGCCACTCCTACAATGAGCAGTTCTTC. Its translation: CSAGGLAGGHSYNEQFF.

This clonotype occurred many times. V and J are TRBV2 and TRBJ2-5; no definite D call. V lost 6 bases and J 4 bases, leaving 12 bases between the germline ends. The CDR3 is 13 amino acids. Germline CDR1 SNHLY, CDR2 FYNNEI. The DNA of the CDR3 is TGTGCCAGCAGAATAGGAATGGTAGAGACCCAGTACTTC. Translation gives CASRIGMVETQYF.

The chain links TRBV29-1 to TRBJ1-2, with D unresolved. The V end was cut by 0 bases, the J end by 6 bases, with 17 bases between. This CDR3 is built from 15 residues. The V gene's germline CDR1 is SQVTM and CDR2 ANQGSEA. The CDR3 sequence: CSVEDQIRATNGYTF. The CDR3, as DNA: TGCAGCGTTGAAGACCAGATCCGGGCAACCAATGGCTACACCTTC. Full variable domain (rest looked up from reference TRBV29-1 and TRBJ1-2): SAVISQKPSRDICQRGTSLTIQCQVDSQVTMMFWYRQQPGQSLTLIATANQGSEATYESGFVIDKFPISRPNLTFSTLTVSNMSPEDSSIYLCSVEDQIRATNGYTFGSGTRLTVV.

This clonotype was observed many times. The chain employs TRBV12-3 or TRBV12-4 and TRBJ2-7; TRBD2 aligns across 13 bases. Trimming at V came to 7 bases and at J to 5 bases, leaving 5 bases not matched to a gene. The CDR3 consists of 14 residues. CDR3: CASTILAGGHEQYF. Here the CDR3 DNA reads TGTGCCAGCACCATACTAGCGGGAGGGCACGAGCAGTACTTC.

The V and J genes are TRBV11-2 and TRBJ1-2; unclear D gene. The CDR3 totals 13 residues. Germline V CDR1 and CDR2: SGHAT, FQNNGV. Between the trimmed V and J ends, which lost 4 bases and 4 bases, there was a span of 10 bases. CDR3 sequence: CASSSNRGYGYTF. CDR3 coding DNA: TGTGCCAGCAGCTCCAACCGGGGCTATGGCTACACCTTC. The entire variable domain, with the rest obtained from reference TRBV11-2 and TRBJ1-2, is as follows: EAGVAQSPRYKIIEKRQSVAFWCNPISGHATLYWYQQILGQGPKLLIQFQNNGVVDDSQLPKDRFSAERLKGVDSTLKIQPAKLEDSAVYLCASSSNRGYGYTFGSGTRLTVV.

Many counts were recorded for this clonotype. This chain joins TRBV3-1 and TRBJ1-5, with D possibly being TRBD1 (5 bases). Per the germline V gene, CDR1 is LGHDT and CDR2 is YNNKEL (reference sequence). With 0 bases removed from V and 2 bases from J, the gap between germline ends came to 8 bases. This CDR3 is built from 15 residues. CDR3 loop: CASSQDGGGNQPQHF. CDR3 nucleotides: TGTGCCAGCAGCCAAGATGGAGGGGGCAATCAGCCCCAGCATTTT.

This clonotype has more than one count but fewer than ten. The gene calls are TRBV15 and TRBJ1-5; D not resolved. Deletions cut 3 bases from V and 0 bases from J, with 12 bases between. The CDR3 runs 16 residues. In germline, CDR1 is LNHNV, CDR2 YYDKDF (reference sequence). The CDR3 reads CATSSRRQDSNQPQHF. In nucleotides, the CDR3 is TGTGCCACCAGCAGTAGGAGGCAGGATAGCAATCAGCCCCAGCATTTT.

This clonotype has just a few counts. This chain links TRBV6-6 with TRBJ2-2; 9 nucleotides line up with TRBD1. V shed 0 bases and J 1 base; nucleotides not matched to a gene: 3. The CDR3 covers 17 residues. Germline loops: CDR1 MNHNY, CDR2 SVGAGI (reference sequence). CDR3 loop: CASSYSTGGWNTGELFF. DNA for the CDR3: TGTGCCAGCAGTTACTCGACAGGGGGATGGAACACCGGGGAGCTGTTTTTT.

The V gene is TRBV11-3, the J gene TRBJ2-7; D ambiguous. The CDR3 covers 14 residues. Germline CDR1 is SGHNT and CDR2 is YENEEA. The V gene lost 0 bases and the J gene lost 6 bases, with 12 bases spanning the gap. This chain's CDR3 is CASSLEPRVFEQYF. Written as DNA, the CDR3 is TGTGCCAGCAGCTTAGAGCCTAGGGTCTTCGAGCAGTACTTC.

This clonotype has a count of ten or more. V gene TRBV20-1 combines with J gene TRBJ2-5; 11 bases are shared with TRBD2. From germline, CDR1 is DFQATT and CDR2 SNEGSKA (reference sequence). CDR3 length: 16 amino acids. Trimming at V came to 0 bases and at J to 2 bases, leaving 5 bases not matched to a gene. CDR3 protein: CSARDLAGGMQETQYF. The DNA for the CDR3 is TGCAGTGCTAGAGATCTAGCGGGAGGCATGCAAGAGACCCAGTACTTC.

The chain couples TRBV4-3 to TRBJ1-4; perhaps TRBD1 as D (5 bases). The CDR3 covers 15 residues. The germline gives CDR1 LGHNA, CDR2 YSLEER. Trimming left V 3 bases short and J 7 bases short, with 15 bases between. CDR3 DNA: TGCGCCAGCAGCCACCTGACGGGGGGTGGTGAAAAACTGTTTTTT. Amino acid sequence: CASSHLTGGGEKLFF.

The chain recombines TRBV3-1 with TRBJ2-5; D remains ambiguous. This CDR3 spans 13 amino acids. V was clipped by 2 bases and J by 4 bases, with 8 bases between them. The V gene's germline CDR1 is LGHDT and CDR2 YNNKEL (reference sequence). This CDR3 is CASSQTLGETQYF. The CDR3 DNA is TGTGCCAGCAGCCAAACTCTAGGAGAGACCCAGTACTTC.

This clonotype was seen at least ten times. This chain links TRBV11-3 with TRBJ2-1; the match to TRBD2 covers 8 bases. V gave up 0 bases and J gave up 2 bases; unmatched junction bases: 6. Germline lookup yields CDR1 SGHNT and CDR2 YENEEA. The CDR3 loop spans 17 amino acids. CDR3 sequence reads: CASSLDLAGRTYNEQFF. Written as DNA, the CDR3 is TGTGCCAGCAGCTTAGATCTAGCGGGCAGGACCTACAATGAGCAGTTCTTC. Combining the CDR3 with reference TRBV11-3 and TRBJ2-1 gives the whole variable domain EAGVVQSPRYKIIEKKQPVAFWCNPISGHNTLYWYLQNLGQGPELLIRYENEEAVDDSQLPKDRFSAERLKGVDSTLKIQPAELGDSAVYLCASSLDLAGRTYNEQFFGPGTRLTVL.

This clonotype showed up many times. The chain links TRBV28 to TRBJ2-7, with D uncertain. Germline V lookup: CDR1 MDHEN, CDR2 SYDVKM. Trimming stripped 7 bases from V and 2 bases from J, with 12 bases between. This CDR3 has 13 residues. CDR3 nucleotide sequence: TGTGCCAGCACCCAACCACCGACCTACGAGCAGTACTTC. Translation gives CASTQPPTYEQYF.